This T cell receptor (beta chain) was observed in a study of T cells after yellow fever vaccination. V shed 4 bases and J 12 bases; nucleotides not matched to a gene: 10. The CDR3 is 14 residues long. CDR1 DFQATT and CDR2 SNEGSKA come from the germline V gene (reference sequence). TCRdb independently ran MiXCR on the 5' RACE reads; one entry per CDR3 protein. The table records around 500,000 distinct CDR3 sequences, just over 20% of them present only once. This TCR derives from a man between 18 and 35 years old who received the YFV17D yellow fever vaccine. The chain links TRBV20-1 to TRBJ2-1, with 12 nucleotides matching TRBD2. This sample comprised PBMCs, obtained about 21 days after the first yellow fever vaccination. This CDR3 reads CSAILAGGRGWQFF. Here the CDR3 DNA reads TGCAGTGCTATCCTAGCGGGGGGGCGTGGGTGGCAGTTCTTC.